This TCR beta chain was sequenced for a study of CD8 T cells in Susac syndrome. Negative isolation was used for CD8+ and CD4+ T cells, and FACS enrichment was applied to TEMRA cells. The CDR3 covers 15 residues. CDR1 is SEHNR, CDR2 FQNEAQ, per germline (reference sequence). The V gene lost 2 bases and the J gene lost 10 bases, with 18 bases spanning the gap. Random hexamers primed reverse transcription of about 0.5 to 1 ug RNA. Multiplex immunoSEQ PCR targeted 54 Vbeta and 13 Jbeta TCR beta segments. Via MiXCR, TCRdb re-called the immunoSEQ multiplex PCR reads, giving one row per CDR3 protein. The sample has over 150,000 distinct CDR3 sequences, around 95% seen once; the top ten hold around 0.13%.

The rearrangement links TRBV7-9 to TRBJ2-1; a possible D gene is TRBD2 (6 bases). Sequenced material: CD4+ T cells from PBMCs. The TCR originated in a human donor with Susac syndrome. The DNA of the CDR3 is TGTGCCAGCAGCTTAATGGGGGGAACCCTAAAAGAGCAGTTCTTC. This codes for CASSLMGGTLKEQFF.